Below are 9 T cell receptor beta chains sequenced from a single sample in a study of T cell repertoires in ileal Crohn's disease (dated by TCRdb to between 2018 and 2021). The protocol used for the library was the immunoSEQ multiplex PCR assay. TCRdb retrieved this table from immuneACCESS and kept in-frame rearrangements only. Not all clones are present; in checked studies, unresolved V genes account for under half, and no reason is known for the remainder. Recorded for this sample are fewer than 9,500 clones; roughly 80% of them occurred a single time. The leading ten clones occupy under 7.5% of the sample. The sample's time point label is to be understood as: neoterminal ileum biopsy at postoperative endoscopy, about 6 months after surgery. The sequenced sample was ileal tissue. The source of these receptors is an adult with Crohn's disease.

The V and J genes are TRBV11-3 and TRBJ2-1; the D is unclear. CDR1 SGHNT and CDR2 YENEEA come from the germline V gene. The V end was cut by 1 base, the J end by 6 bases, with 7 bases between. The CDR3 sequence is 13 residues long. The CDR3 sequence is CASSLGPSNEQFF. DNA for the CDR3: TGTGCCAGCAGCTTAGGGCCCAGCAATGAGCAGTTCTTC.

This rearrangement joins TRBV5-6 to TRBJ2-7, with 7 bases matching TRBD1. V lost 5 bases and J lost 5; bases outside the gene matches: 13. CDR1 and CDR2 (germline): SGHDT, YYEEEE. The CDR3 spans 15 residues. The CDR3 nucleotides are TGTGCCAGCAGTCGACTTGGACAGGATTGGGACGAGCAGTACTTC. It translates to CASSRLGQDWDEQYF.

This clone was counted a few times. V usage is TRBV28 and J usage is TRBJ2-7; D is possibly TRBD1 (6 bases). The CDR3 contains 15 residues. V dropped 4 bases and J dropped 7 bases, with 20 bases sitting between them. Germline V gene data show CDR1 as MDHEN and CDR2 as SYDVKM. The CDR3 loop reads CASSSSGTGTWEQYF. The DNA for the CDR3 is TGTGCCAGCAGTTCATCAGGCACAGGGACGTGGGAGCAGTACTTC. Looking up the rest from reference TRBV28 and TRBJ2-7 gives the full variable domain: DVKVTQSSRYLVKRTGEKVFLECVQDMDHENMFWYRQDPGLGLRLIYFSYDVKMKEKGDIPEGYSVSREKKERFSLILESASTNQTSMYLCASSSSGTGTWEQYFGPGTRLTVT.

The chain has TRBV6-5 and TRBJ1-1, with no clear D. V was clipped by 4 bases and J by 4 bases, with 10 bases between them. From germline, CDR1 is MNHEY and CDR2 SVGAGI. The CDR3 spans 13 residues. CDR3 residues: CASSLGEVTEAFF. In DNA form, the CDR3 reads TGTGCCAGCAGTTTAGGTGAGGTCACTGAAGCTTTCTTT.

This chain uses TRBV5-4 with TRBJ2-2, with D perhaps TRBD1 (5 bases). The germline V gene has CDR1 SGHNT and CDR2 YYREEE (reference sequence). Trimming pared 3 bases from V and 2 bases from J, leaving 11 bases between. The CDR3 has 15 amino acids. CDR3 bases: TGTGCCAGCAGCTCACAGGTTACCAACACCGGGGAGCTGTTTTTT. It specifies CASSSQVTNTGELFF.

This clone appeared a few times. Here the CDR3 DNA reads TGTGCCTGGAGTGGTTCCCGGGTCCCCACCTCCTACAATGAGCAGTTCTTC. Its protein is CAWSGSRVPTSYNEQFF. This chain connects TRBV30 to TRBJ2-1, with D unresolved. This CDR3 region has 17 residues. V shed 1 base and J shed 0 bases, with 16 bases lying between them. Germline V gene lookup returns CDR1 GTSNPN and CDR2 SVGIG (reference sequence).

V gene TRBV19 combines with J gene TRBJ1-5; D call uncertain. The germline V gene has CDR1 LNHDA and CDR2 SQIVND (reference sequence). There are 17 residues in the CDR3. Trimming left V 4 bases short and J 5 bases short, with 21 bases between. The CDR3 loop reads CASSTDRDRKPHQPQHF. The DNA of the CDR3 is TGTGCCAGTAGTACCGACCGGGATCGAAAACCTCATCAGCCCCAGCATTTT.

The gene calls are TRBV5-4 and TRBJ1-2; TRBD1 is a possible D gene (6 bases). The CDR3 spans 14 residues. The germline V and J ends were trimmed by 4 bases and 2 bases, with 12 bases remaining between them. Germline CDR1 is SGHNT and CDR2 is YYREEE (reference sequence). CDR3 sequence: CASSPAGGNYGYTF. In DNA form, the CDR3 reads TGTGCCAGCAGCCCTGCGGGGGGCAACTATGGCTACACCTTC.

This clone was seen only once. The chain recombines TRBV7-2 with TRBJ2-1; 11 positions agree with TRBD2. Germline-derived CDR1 and CDR2 are SGHTA and FQGNSA. This CDR3 comprises 16 residues. V dropped 2 bases and J dropped 4; count of bases not matched to a gene: 4. CDR3: CASSLSGTSGYNEQFF. CDR3 DNA sequence: TGTGCCAGCAGCTTATCCGGGACTAGCGGATACAATGAGCAGTTCTTC.